A selection of T cell receptor beta chains follows, all from one sample in a study of T cells in Graves' hyperthyroidism and ophthalmopathy. TCRdb re-called the multiplex PCR reads through MiXCR, storing one row per CDR3 protein. Of roughly 700,000 distinct CDR3 sequences in the sample, just over 35% were seen once. Material: blood. These receptors were collected from a middle-aged woman with Graves' hyperthyroidism. CDR3s include the opening cysteine and the closing phenylalanine or tryptophan. Fields, in order: D gene, J gene, clone size, V gene, CDR3 DNA, CDR3 protein. A D gene is named only where the DNA matches it firmly. Size is omitted from some rows. Given values are once, few, many or a class for expanded clones.

D gene: TRBD1; J gene: TRBJ1-2; clone size: .; V gene: TRBV2; CDR3 DNA: TGTGCCAGCAGTGAAGGGACAGGGGGTTGGGGCTATGGCTACACCTTC; CDR3 protein: CASSEGTGGWGYGYTF
D gene: TRBD1; J gene: TRBJ1-2; clone size: few; V gene: TRBV4-1; CDR3 DNA: TGCGCCAGCAGCCAAGAATGGCAGGGGGCGGGGAAAACCTTC; CDR3 protein: CASSQEWQGAGKTF
D gene: TRBD2; J gene: TRBJ2-7; clone size: many; V gene: TRBV7-2; CDR3 DNA: TGTGCCAGCAGCCCCGGGACTAGCGGCTACGAGCAGTACTTC; CDR3 protein: CASSPGTSGYEQYF
D gene: .; J gene: TRBJ1-1; clone size: few; V gene: TRBV12-3/TRBV12-4; CDR3 DNA: TGTGCCAGCAGTCGGGCAGGGACGAACACTGAAGCTTTCTTT; CDR3 protein: CASSRAGTNTEAFF
D gene: .; J gene: TRBJ2-5; clone size: few; V gene: TRBV7-2; CDR3 DNA: TGTGCCAGCAGCTTATCGAGGTTACAAGAGACCCAGTACTTC; CDR3 protein: CASSLSRLQETQYF
D gene: .; J gene: TRBJ1-5; clone size: many; V gene: TRBV19; CDR3 DNA: TGTGCCAGTAGTAGCGGACGGGACAATCAGCCCCAGCATTTT; CDR3 protein: CASSSGRDNQPQHF
D gene: .; J gene: TRBJ1-5; clone size: .; V gene: TRBV28; CDR3 DNA: TGTGCCAGCGGCATACAGGGTGCGCAGCAGCCCCAACATTTT; CDR3 protein: CASGIQGAQQPQHF
D gene: .; J gene: TRBJ2-7; clone size: .; V gene: TRBV28; CDR3 DNA: TGTGCCAGCAGTCGATGGACCGCAAATACCTACGAGCAGTACTTC; CDR3 protein: CASSRWTANTYEQYF
D gene: .; J gene: TRBJ1-3; clone size: .; V gene: TRBV7-8; CDR3 DNA: TGTGCCAGCAGCGTAGGCCAGGGGAGCTATGGCTACACCATATATTTT; CDR3 protein: CASSVGQGSYGYTIYF
D gene: .; J gene: TRBJ1-6; clone size: many; V gene: TRBV5-5; CDR3 DNA: TGTGCCAGCAGCTTGGCCAACGATTCACCCCTCCACTTT; CDR3 protein: CASSLANDSPLHF
D gene: TRBD2; J gene: TRBJ2-7; clone size: many; V gene: TRBV4-1; CDR3 DNA: TGCGCCAGCAGCTACGGACTAGCGGATATAACCTACGAGCAGTACTTC; CDR3 protein: CASSYGLADITYEQYF
D gene: TRBD1; J gene: TRBJ2-7; clone size: many; V gene: TRBV7-9; CDR3 DNA: TGTGCCAGCAGCCCGACAGGGGTCTCTGCTTACGAGCAGTACTTC; CDR3 protein: CASSPTGVSAYEQYF
D gene: TRBD1; J gene: TRBJ1-2; clone size: few; V gene: TRBV12-3/TRBV12-4; CDR3 DNA: TGTGCCAGCAGGATAAGCCGGGACAGTCTTTATGGCTACACCTTC; CDR3 protein: CASRISRDSLYGYTF
D gene: .; J gene: TRBJ1-6; clone size: .; V gene: TRBV7-2; CDR3 DNA: TGTGCCAGCAGAACCGCACAGGCTTACTATAATTCACCCCTCCACTTT; CDR3 protein: CASRTAQAYYNSPLHF
D gene: TRBD2; J gene: TRBJ2-3; clone size: .; V gene: TRBV2; CDR3 DNA: TGTGCCAGCAGTCCCGGGACTAGCGGTCCAGGAGATACGCAGTATTTT; CDR3 protein: CASSPGTSGPGDTQYF
D gene: .; J gene: TRBJ2-7; clone size: many; V gene: TRBV6-5; CDR3 DNA: TGTGCCAGCAGCCACGGGTCGGACGAGCAGTACTTC; CDR3 protein: CASSHGSDEQYF
D gene: .; J gene: TRBJ1-2; clone size: .; V gene: TRBV10-3; CDR3 DNA: TGTGCCAGCAGTTACTCCGCGGGGGCACGAGGCTACACCTTC; CDR3 protein: CASSYSAGARGYTF
D gene: TRBD1; J gene: TRBJ2-5; clone size: many; V gene: TRBV10-3; CDR3 DNA: TGTGCCATCAGTGAGGGACAGGAAAAAGGGAAAGAGACCCAGTACTTC; CDR3 protein: CAISEGQEKGKETQYF
D gene: .; J gene: TRBJ1-5; clone size: many; V gene: TRBV2; CDR3 DNA: TGTGCCAGCAGTCCCCAACCAGGGACAAATCAGCCCCAGCATTTT; CDR3 protein: CASSPQPGTNQPQHF
D gene: .; J gene: TRBJ1-1; clone size: .; V gene: TRBV5-8; CDR3 DNA: TGTGCCAGCAGCTTGGAGACGACGCCTGTGAACACTGAAGCTTTCTTT; CDR3 protein: CASSLETTPVNTEAFF
D gene: TRBD1; J gene: TRBJ1-4; clone size: .; V gene: TRBV14; CDR3 DNA: TGTGCCAGCAGCCGAGGGACAGGGGGCTTAAACCATGAAAAACTGTTTTTT; CDR3 protein: CASSRGTGGLNHEKLFF
D gene: TRBD1; J gene: TRBJ1-5; clone size: few; V gene: TRBV4-3; CDR3 DNA: TGCGCCAGCAGCCCCCCAGGGGGAGGTCAGCCCCAGCATTTT; CDR3 protein: CASSPPGGGQPQHF
D gene: TRBD2; J gene: TRBJ2-6; clone size: .; V gene: TRBV5-1; CDR3 DNA: TGCGCCAGTAGACTAGCGGTTAACTCTGGGGCCAACGTCCTGACTTTC; CDR3 protein: CASRLAVNSGANVLTF
D gene: .; J gene: TRBJ1-2; clone size: .; V gene: TRBV16; CDR3 DNA: TGTGCCAGCAGCCAATCAGTAAGGGGTAGACTCTATGGCTACACCTTC; CDR3 protein: CASSQSVRGRLYGYTF
D gene: TRBD2; J gene: TRBJ2-3; clone size: .; V gene: TRBV7-3; CDR3 DNA: TGTGCCAGCAGTGCGGGGGACACAGATACGCAGTATTTT; CDR3 protein: CASSAGDTDTQYF
D gene: TRBD2; J gene: TRBJ2-7; clone size: .; V gene: TRBV29-1; CDR3 DNA: TGCAGCTTCGACCTGACTAGCGGCTCCTACGAGCAGTACTTC; CDR3 protein: CSFDLTSGSYEQYF
D gene: TRBD1; J gene: TRBJ2-7; clone size: .; V gene: TRBV7-8; CDR3 DNA: TGTGCCAGCAGCTTTTCAGGCCGGGACAGGGGGTACTACGAGCAGTACTTC; CDR3 protein: CASSFSGRDRGYYEQYF
D gene: .; J gene: TRBJ1-2; clone size: few; V gene: TRBV19; CDR3 DNA: TGTGTCAGTAGAATAACAGGGACGGAAGGCTACACCTTC; CDR3 protein: CVSRITGTEGYTF
D gene: .; J gene: TRBJ2-7; clone size: few; V gene: TRBV29-1; CDR3 DNA: TGCAGCGTTGGTTGGGCCAGTGGGGCCTACGAGCAGTACTTC; CDR3 protein: CSVGWASGAYEQYF
D gene: .; J gene: TRBJ1-4; clone size: many; V gene: TRBV19; CDR3 DNA: TGTGCCAGTAAGGGCGGCGAAAAACTGTTTTTT; CDR3 protein: CASKGGEKLFF
D gene: TRBD1; J gene: TRBJ1-2; clone size: .; V gene: TRBV7-2; CDR3 DNA: TGTGCCAGCAGCGAAGGGACAGGGAGGGTCGGCTATGGCTACACCTTC; CDR3 protein: CASSEGTGRVGYGYTF
D gene: TRBD1; J gene: TRBJ1-2; clone size: .; V gene: TRBV2; CDR3 DNA: TGTGCCAGCAGTTCCCCGGGACAGGGTTATTATGGCTACACCTTC; CDR3 protein: CASSSPGQGYYGYTF
D gene: .; J gene: TRBJ1-1; clone size: .; V gene: TRBV6-5; CDR3 DNA: TGTGCCAGCAGGCTAGGAATCACTGAAGCTTTCTTT; CDR3 protein: CASRLGITEAFF
D gene: TRBD1; J gene: TRBJ1-4; clone size: .; V gene: TRBV4-1; CDR3 DNA: TGCGCCAGCAGCCAGACAGGGTTAACTAATGAAAAACTGTTTTTT; CDR3 protein: CASSQTGLTNEKLFF
D gene: TRBD1; J gene: TRBJ2-7; clone size: .; V gene: TRBV7-9; CDR3 DNA: TGTGCCAGCAGCCGGGGACAGGGGGCGTCCTACGAGCAGTACTTC; CDR3 protein: CASSRGQGASYEQYF